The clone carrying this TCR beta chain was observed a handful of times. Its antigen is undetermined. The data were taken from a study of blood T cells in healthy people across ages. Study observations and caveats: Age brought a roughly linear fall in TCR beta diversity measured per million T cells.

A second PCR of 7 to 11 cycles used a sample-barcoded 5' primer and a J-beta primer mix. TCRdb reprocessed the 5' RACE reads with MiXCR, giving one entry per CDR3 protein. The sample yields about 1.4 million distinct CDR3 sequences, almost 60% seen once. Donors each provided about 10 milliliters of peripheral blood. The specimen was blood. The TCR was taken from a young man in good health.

CDR3 sequence reads: CASSQNIYGYTF. CDR3 in DNA: TGTGCCAGCAGCCAAAACATCTATGGCTACACCTTC. The chain employs TRBV3-1 and TRBJ1-2; unclear D gene. The length of the CDR3 is 12 residues. Trimming left V 2 bases short and J 4 bases short, with 5 bases between. CDR1 is LGHDT, CDR2 YNNKEL, per germline (reference sequence). Full variable domain (remainder filled in from reference TRBV3-1 and TRBJ1-2): DTAVSQTPKYLVTQMGNDKSIKCEQNLGHDTMYWYKQDSKKFLKIMFSYNNKELIINETVPNRFSPKSPDKAHLNLHINSLELGDSAVYFCASSQNIYGYTFGSGTRLTVV.